These 11 T cell receptor beta chains share one sample of origin, sequenced in a study of molecular identifiers for immune sequencing clone quantification. TCRdb fed the PCR reads into MiXCR, producing one record per CDR3 protein. Among 550,000 to 750,000 distinct CDR3 sequences listed, 15% to 20% were seen once. Sequencing was performed on naive CD8+ T cells from blood, with Jurkat cell RNA spiked in. Subset noted: FACS-sorted CD8+CD4-CCR7+CD45RA+ naive T cells. Receptor source: a human donor in good health. Some libraries in this study had Jurkat cell RNA spiked in.

The V and J genes are TRBV3-1 and TRBJ1-2, with D perhaps TRBD1 (5 bases). Germline V gene data show CDR1 as LGHDT and CDR2 as YNNKEL (reference sequence). The CDR3 is 14 residues long. Trimming left V 4 bases short and J 5 bases short, with 14 bases between. The CDR3 protein is CASSPWGLQYGYTF. For the CDR3, the DNA is TGTGCCAGCAGCCCTTGGGGACTGCAGTATGGCTACACCTTC.

This clonotype was found many times. CDR3 amino acids: CASSYEPDRVETQYF. In DNA form, the CDR3 reads TGTGCCAGCAGCTACGAACCGGACAGGGTGGAGACCCAGTACTTC. The gene calls are TRBV7-6 and TRBJ2-5; TRBD1 agrees at 8 bases. Germline V gene data show CDR1 as SGHVS and CDR2 as FNYEAQ. The CDR3 totals 15 residues. Trimming took 4 bases from V and 5 from J; bases not matched to a gene: 9.

This clonotype has ten or more counts. The chain uses TRBV6-5 and TRBJ2-1, with 8 nucleotides matching TRBD2. With V trimmed by 4 bases and J by 9 bases, 8 bases remained unmatched. The CDR3 runs to 14 residues. The V gene's germline CDR1 is MNHEY and CDR2 SVGAGI. The CDR3 reads CASSSSAGGFEQFF. DNA for the CDR3: TGTGCCAGCAGTTCGTCTGCGGGGGGTTTTGAGCAGTTCTTC.

In its sample, this clonotype was seen a few times. A read error may explain this, as a much larger clone is one base away. The chain joins TRBV3-1 to TRBJ2-3, with D maybe TRBD2 (5 bases). CDR3 length: 16 amino acids. The V gene's germline CDR1 is LGHDT and CDR2 YNNKEL (reference sequence). The V gene lost 2 bases and the J gene lost 3 bases, with 15 bases spanning the gap. The CDR3 DNA is TGTGCCAGCAGCCAACCCCATATGGAGGCGACAGATACGCAGTATTTT. As protein: CASSQPHMEATDTQYF.

As for this clonotype: Possible read error: a much larger clone is one base away. V usage is TRBV20-1 and J usage is TRBJ2-3; D perhaps matches TRBD1 (6 bases). The assigned J gene may be wrong: the sequence end matches TRBJ1-5 better. CDR1 DFQATT and CDR2 SNEGSKA come from the germline V gene (reference sequence). The CDR3 extends over 16 amino acids. CDR3 nucleotide sequence: TGCAGTGCTAGAGGTACAGGGCCCCGGATCACAGATACGCAGCATTTT. Its translation: CSARGTGPRITDTQHF.

The table lists this clonotype with many counts. CDR3 bases: TGTGCCAGCAGCGCCCATATTCTAGCGGGGCCTAGCGATACGCAGTATTTT. Its protein product is CASSAHILAGPSDTQYF. The chain recombines TRBV9 with TRBJ2-3; 9 bases fit TRBD2. Germline-derived CDR1 and CDR2 are SGDLS and YYNGEE. CDR3 size: 17 residues. The V and J ends lost 3 bases and 6 bases, in that order; junction bases with no gene match: 14.

This clonotype was counted between two and nine times. The gene calls are TRBV6-1 and TRBJ2-7, with a tentative D call TRBD1 (6 bases). The germline gives CDR1 MNHNS, CDR2 SASEGT. The CDR3 is 14 residues long. V lost 7 bases and J 3 bases, leaving 16 bases between the germline ends. The CDR3 DNA sequence: TGTGCCAGCAAACCGGGACAACTAAACTACGAGCAGTACTTC. Translation gives CASKPGQLNYEQYF.

This clonotype appeared many times. The chain is built from TRBV4-1 and TRBJ2-2; D unclear. Trimming cost V 3 bases and J 7 bases, with 12 bases left between them. CDR3 length: 14 amino acids. Germline loops: CDR1 MGHRA, CDR2 YSYEKL. DNA of the CDR3: TGCGCCAGCAGCCAGGAAAAGGTGTTCGGGGAGCTGTTTTTT. It yields the protein CASSQEKVFGELFF.

The sample holds a few counts of this clonotype. The rearrangement uses TRBV7-2 and TRBJ1-1, with D maybe TRBD1 (5 bases). Trimming left V 0 bases short and J 4 bases short, with 15 bases between. The CDR3 loop spans 16 amino acids. Germline lookup yields CDR1 SGHTA and CDR2 FQGNSA. This CDR3 is CASSLATGPRGTEAFF. The CDR3 nucleotides are TGTGCCAGCAGCTTAGCGACGGGGCCCCGGGGCACTGAAGCTTTCTTT.

As for this clonotype: Being one base from a much bigger clone, this may be a read error. V usage is TRBV9 and J usage is TRBJ2-2, with 8 bases fitting TRBD1. The CDR3 is 17 amino acids. The germline V gene encodes CDR1 SGDLS and CDR2 YYNGEE. CDR3 residues: CASSAQRDRSDTGGLFF. The CDR3 coding sequence is TGTGCCAGCAGCGCCCAGAGGGACAGGTCGGACACCGGGGGGCTGTTTTTT.

This clonotype was counted many times. V gene TRBV2 combines with J gene TRBJ1-1; D remains ambiguous. V was trimmed by 7 bases and J by 5 bases, leaving 14 bases between them. Looked up from germline, CDR1 is SNHLY and CDR2 is FYNNEI. The CDR3 is 13 amino acids. The chain's CDR3 is CASTYRVGTEAFF. The CDR3 DNA is TGTGCCAGCACGTACCGAGTAGGGACTGAAGCTTTCTTT. The full variable domain, rest sourced from reference TRBV2 and TRBJ1-1, is EPEVTQTPSHQVTQMGQEVILRCVPISNHLYFYWYRQILGQKVEFLVSFYNNEISEKSEIFDDQFSVERPDGSNFTLKIRSTKLEDSAMYFCASTYRVGTEAFFGQGTRLTVV.